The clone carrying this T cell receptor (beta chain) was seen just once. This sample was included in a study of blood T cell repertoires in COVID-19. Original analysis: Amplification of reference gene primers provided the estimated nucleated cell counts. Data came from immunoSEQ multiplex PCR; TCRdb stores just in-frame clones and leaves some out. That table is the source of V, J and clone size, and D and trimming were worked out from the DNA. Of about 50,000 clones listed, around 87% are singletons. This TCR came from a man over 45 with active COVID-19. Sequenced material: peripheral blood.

The CDR3 spells CASSSQGNTEAFF. DNA for the CDR3: TGCGCCAGCAGCTCCCAGGGGAACACTGAAGCTTTCTTT. The chain carries TRBV5-1 and TRBJ1-1, with D maybe TRBD1 (5 bases). The germline V gene encodes CDR1 SGHRS and CDR2 YFSETQ. The CDR3 is 13 residues long. The V end lost 3 bases, the J end lost 1 base, and 7 bases lay between the germline ends. Full variable domain (remainder filled in from reference TRBV5-1 and TRBJ1-1): KAGVTQTPRYLIKTRGQQVTLSCSPISGHRSVSWYQQTPGQGLQFLFEYFSETQRNKGNFPGRFSGRQFSNSRSEMNVSTLELGDSALYLCASSSQGNTEAFFGQGTRLTVV.